This T cell receptor (beta chain) came from a study of identical twins. Study-wide results and caveats: Analyses based on zero insertions could be partly confounded by invariant MAIT and iNKT cells. Instead of following the same donors, the conclusions were based on cross-sectional statistical analysis. Beta clonotypes that were abundant in cord blood contained fewer insertions, a pattern absent from memory repertoires.

TCRdb used MiXCR to reprocess the 5' RACE reads, holding one entry per CDR3 protein. Of 410,000 or so distinct CDR3 sequences detected, roughly 18% appear once; the ten largest clones hold around 12%. Germline V gene sequence: CDR1 MNHEY, CDR2 SVGEGT. The CDR3 has 16 amino acids. With regard to this clonotype: Its antigen is as yet unknown. A much larger clone sits a single nucleotide away, making a read error possible.

V usage is TRBV6-2 or TRBV6-3 and J usage is TRBJ2-1; TRBD1 or TRBD2 may be the D gene (6 bases each). The specimen was naive T cells sorted from blood. The TCR sequence derives from a man over 45 in good health. CDR3 region: CASSYSIAGHSNEHFF. CDR3 in DNA: TGTGCCAGCAGTTACTCAATCGCGGGACATTCCAATGAGCACTTCTTC.